The 26 T cell receptor beta chains reported below all come from one sample, sequenced in a study of Ad26.COV2.S vaccination and SARS-CoV-2 variants. Repertoires were generated with immunoSEQ multiplex PCR, while TCRdb's copy carries only in-frame clones and drops some. The table lists hundreds of thousands of clones, roughly 90% of them singletons. The sample's treatment: roughly 20 received Ad26.COV2.S at low or high dose, single or two shots; about 5 received placebo; per-sample allocation not given. All samples were drawn on day 63, counting from the first vaccine or placebo injection. This specimen was peripheral blood, taken in a trial of Ad26.COV2.S vaccine versus placebo. Receptor source: a person between 18 and 60 years old who received the Ad26.COV2.S COVID-19 vaccine or a placebo.

The V call is TRBV19, the J call TRBJ2-7; 8 bases align to TRBD2. The CDR3 runs 15 residues. From germline, CDR1 is LNHDA and CDR2 SQIVND (reference sequence). Trimming took 2 bases from V and 1 from J; bases not matched to a gene: 4. CDR3 sequence: CASSITGGPSYEQYF. DNA for the CDR3: TGTGCCAGTAGTATAACGGGGGGGCCTTCCTACGAGCAGTACTTC.

The chain has TRBV24-1 and TRBJ1-4; TRBD1 agrees at 11 bases. This CDR3 has 17 amino acids. Germline V gives CDR1 KGHDR, CDR2 SFDVKD. Trimming cost V 2 bases and J 5 bases; bases outside gene matches: 6. CDR3: CATSDSGTGGPNEKLFF. The CDR3 coding sequence is TGTGCCACCAGTGATTCCGGGACAGGGGGGCCGAATGAAAAACTGTTTTTT.

The rearrangement links TRBV19 to TRBJ2-7; 7 positions agree with TRBD1. This CDR3 contains 15 residues. With V trimmed by 5 bases and J by 4 bases, 11 bases remained unmatched. Germline-derived CDR1 and CDR2 are LNHDA and SQIVND (reference sequence). The DNA of the CDR3 is TGTGCCAGTAGTCCTCGGGACAGAGGTCTTTACGAGCAGTACTTC. This encodes CASSPRDRGLYEQYF.

The rearrangement joins TRBV27 to TRBJ2-5, with D possibly matching TRBD2 (6 bases). The V gene's germline CDR1 is MNHEY and CDR2 SMNVEV (reference sequence). The V end lost 2 bases, the J end lost 5 bases, and 12 bases lay between the germline ends. The CDR3 sequence is 14 residues long. CDR3: CASSLAGIMETQYF. The CDR3 DNA sequence: TGTGCCAGCAGTTTAGCGGGGATCATGGAGACCCAGTACTTC.

This chain connects TRBV25-1 to TRBJ2-5; tentative D call: TRBD2 (6 bases). CDR1 and CDR2 (germline): MGHDK, SYGVNS. Trimming removed 3 bases at V and 4 bases at J, with 12 bases between. The CDR3 totals 14 residues. The CDR3 is CASSDPGSGETQYF. The CDR3 DNA sequence: TGTGCCAGCAGTGACCCCGGGAGTGGAGAGACCCAGTACTTC.

The chain carries TRBV2 and TRBJ1-1, with 7 bases aligning to TRBD1. From germline, CDR1 is SNHLY and CDR2 FYNNEI. The CDR3 consists of 13 residues. V dropped 6 bases and J dropped 10; count of bases not matched to a gene: 11. In DNA, the CDR3 is TGTGCCAGCAGCCTAAGGGAGGGGGCCGGAGCTTTCTTT. Its protein is CASSLREGAGAFF.

J is TRBJ2-7 and V is TRBV5-5, with D possibly TRBD1 on 6 matching bases. V shed 4 bases and J shed 2 bases, with 19 bases lying between them. Germline V gene lookup returns CDR1 SGHKS and CDR2 YYEKEE (reference sequence). This CDR3 comprises 16 residues. The CDR3 coding sequence is TGTGCCAGCAGCCAGATCAACAGGGTCGCACCCTACGAGCAGTACTTC. Translated, it gives CASSQINRVAPYEQYF.

The V call is TRBV3-1 (or the pseudogene TRBV3-2), the J call TRBJ2-5; no definite D call. The CDR3 has 13 residues. Germline-derived CDR1 and CDR2 are LGHDT and YNNKEL (reference sequence). Trimming cost V 6 bases and J 7 bases, with 15 bases left between them. CDR3: CASSTTGRATQYF. The CDR3 DNA reads as TGTGCCAGCAGTACAACTGGCCGGGCGACCCAGTACTTC.

The rearrangement uses TRBV21-1 and TRBJ2-6; the table assigns TRBD2, which was not confirmed against the DNA. TRBV21-1 is a pseudogene. CDR3 length equals 16 residues. CDR3 nucleotides: TGTGCCAGCAGCGGCCGAACTAGGGCTGGGGCCAACGTCCTGACTTTC. Encoded protein: CASSGRTRAGANVLTF.

V gene TRBV18 combines with J gene TRBJ2-5; 8 bases are a match to TRBD2. V gave up 3 bases and J gave up 3 bases; unmatched junction bases: 6. Germline V CDR1 and CDR2: KGHSH, LQKENI. This CDR3 comprises 15 residues. As DNA, the CDR3 is TGTGCCAGCTCACCCGGACTAGCTCTAAAAGAGACCCAGTACTTC. Translating gives CASSPGLALKETQYF.

The genes are TRBV7-2 and TRBJ2-2; 11 nucleotides match TRBD2. Germline V gives CDR1 SGHTA, CDR2 FQGNSA. This CDR3 has 15 residues. J lost 5 bases, V lost 5 bases, and 4 bases had no gene match. CDR3 bases: TGTGCCAGCAGCGCGGGACTAGCGGTAACCGGGGAGCTGTTTTTT. It yields the protein CASSAGLAVTGELFF.

The chain links TRBV1 to TRBJ2-3; the table gives TRBD2 as D, unverified against the DNA. TRBV1 is shown as a pseudogene. The CDR3 has 16 amino acids. CDR3 nucleotide sequence: TGCACCAGCAGGGCCCTAGCGCCTCGAGCCACAGATACGCAGTATTTT. Amino acid sequence: CTSRALAPRATDTQYF.

This sequence joins TRBV15 and TRBJ2-3, with D possibly TRBD2 on 5 matching bases. The CDR3 sequence is 17 residues long. Germline V gene data show CDR1 as LNHNV and CDR2 as YYDKDF (reference sequence). V lost 0 bases to trimming and J lost 2 bases, with 15 bases between them. The CDR3 loop reads CATSRESVGVPTDTQYF. The DNA of the CDR3 is TGTGCCACCAGCAGAGAATCTGTGGGAGTGCCCACAGATACGCAGTATTTT.

The CDR3 protein is CATSGTRVETQYF. CDR3 nucleotide sequence: TGTGCCACCAGTGGGACTAGGGTGGAGACCCAGTACTTC. V gene TRBV24-1 combines with J gene TRBJ2-5; TRBD2 matches 7 bases. The CDR3 is 13 amino acids. Germline CDR1 and CDR2: KGHDR and SFDVKD. Trimming removed 5 bases from V and 5 bases from J; junction bases left unmatched: 4.

About this clone: Other DNA sequences from this sample encode an identical CDR3 as well. The chain links TRBV6-5 to TRBJ2-2; TRBD1 matches 9 bases. Trimming removed 6 bases from V and 2 bases from J; junction bases left unmatched: 4. The CDR3 contains 15 residues. The germline CDR1 and CDR2 sequences are MNHEY and SVGAGI. CDR3 coding DNA: TGTGCCAGCAGCCCGGGACAGGGTAACACCGGGGAGCTGTTTTTT. It translates to CASSPGQGNTGELFF.

The genes are TRBV6-5 and TRBJ1-1; D uncertain. Trimming cost V 6 bases and J 0 bases, with 11 bases left between them. CDR3 length: 14 residues. In germline, CDR1 is MNHEY, CDR2 SVGAGI. The DNA of the CDR3 is TGTGCCAGCAGCGCCAGGCCTCTGAACACTGAAGCTTTCTTT. This translates into CASSARPLNTEAFF.

V usage is TRBV7-2 and J usage is TRBJ2-5; 10 nucleotides agree with TRBD2. Germline CDR1 SGHTA, CDR2 FQGNSA. CDR3 length equals 16 residues. With V trimmed by 3 bases and J by 3 bases, 7 bases remained unmatched. CDR3 sequence (DNA): TGTGCCAGCAGCTTTAGTAGCGGGGGGACTAAAGAGACCCAGTACTTC. Protein product: CASSFSSGGTKETQYF.

The chain employs TRBV6-2 or TRBV6-3 and TRBJ2-2; D is unclear. CDR3 length: 14 amino acids. CDR1 and CDR2 from the germline V gene are MNHEY and SVGEGT. Trimming cost V 4 bases and J 2 bases, with 8 bases left between them. The chain's CDR3 is CASSFDTNTGELFF. As DNA, the CDR3 is TGTGCCAGCAGTTTCGACACTAACACCGGGGAGCTGTTTTTT.

The chain recombines TRBV24-1 with TRBJ2-3; D may be TRBD2 (5 bases). Germline V gives CDR1 KGHDR, CDR2 SFDVKD. The CDR3 has 15 amino acids. With 2 bases removed from V and 2 bases from J, the gap between germline ends came to 10 bases. CDR3 amino acids: CATSDSRRATDTQYF. In DNA form, the CDR3 reads TGTGCCACCAGTGATTCCAGGCGGGCCACAGATACGCAGTATTTT.

This chain connects TRBV7-9 to TRBJ1-1; no clear D. Germline V gene lookup returns CDR1 SEHNR and CDR2 FQNEAQ (reference sequence). This CDR3 comprises 13 residues. Trimming stripped 1 base from V and 6 bases from J, with 9 bases between. The CDR3 protein is CASSLGTGAEAFF. CDR3 DNA sequence: TGTGCCAGCAGCTTAGGAACTGGGGCTGAAGCTTTCTTT.

Here the CDR3 DNA reads TGTGCCAGCAGTTATAGTCCAGGGGAGACCCAGTACTTC. It codes for CASSYSPGETQYF. The rearrangement joins TRBV12-3 or TRBV12-4 to TRBJ2-5; TRBD1 is a possible D gene (5 bases). The CDR3 runs to 13 residues. The V gene lost 4 bases and the J gene lost 5 bases, with 11 bases spanning the gap.

The J gene is TRBJ2-4, the V gene TRBV21-1; the table's TRBD1 call for D was not verified on the DNA. TRBV21-1 is recorded as a pseudogene. This CDR3 spans 17 amino acids. CDR3 DNA sequence: TGTGCCAGCAGCCCCTCACACAGGGTCACAGCCAAAAACATTCAGTACTTC. It codes for CASSPSHRVTAKNIQYF.

The CDR3, as DNA: TGTGCCAGCAGCCAGTACAATGAGCAGTTCTTC. Protein sequence: CASSQYNEQFF. The chain has TRBV9 and TRBJ2-1, with D hard to call. This CDR3 contains 11 residues. CDR1 SGDLS and CDR2 YYNGEE come from the germline V gene. V lost 4 bases and J 4 bases, leaving 3 bases between the germline ends.

The chain carries TRBV15 and TRBJ2-3; D may be TRBD2 (5 bases). The CDR3 covers 12 residues. Trimming removed 4 bases from V and 7 bases from J, with 9 bases in between. Germline CDR1 reads LNHNV; CDR2 reads YYDKDF (reference sequence). The CDR3 region is CATSTGENTQYF. Written as DNA, the CDR3 is TGTGCCACCAGCACCGGGGAAAATACGCAGTATTTT. The variable domain in full, completed from reference TRBV15 and TRBJ2-3, reads DAMVIQNPRYQVTQFGKPVTLSCSQTLNHNVMYWYQQKSSQAPKLLFHYYDKDFNNEADTPDNFQSRRPNTSFCFLDIRSPGLGDTAMYLCATSTGENTQYFGPGTRLTVL.

J is TRBJ1-2 and V is TRBV18; 7 bases agree with TRBD1. CDR1 and CDR2 from the germline V gene are KGHSH and LQKENI. The CDR3 totals 14 residues. Trimming removed 5 bases from V and 5 bases from J; junction bases left unmatched: 8. Here the CDR3 DNA reads TGTGCCAGCTCAATGTTAGGGGGCGATTATGGCTACACCTTC. Translation gives CASSMLGGDYGYTF.

The J gene is TRBJ2-1, the V gene TRBV18; the match to TRBD1 covers 9 bases. The CDR3 loop spans 13 amino acids. V shed 0 bases and J 16 bases; nucleotides not matched to a gene: 7. The germline CDR1 and CDR2 sequences are KGHSH and LQKENI. As DNA, the CDR3 is TGTGCCAGCTCACCACCTCCCGGGACAGGGAGTTTCTTC. Amino acid sequence: CASSPPPGTGSFF.